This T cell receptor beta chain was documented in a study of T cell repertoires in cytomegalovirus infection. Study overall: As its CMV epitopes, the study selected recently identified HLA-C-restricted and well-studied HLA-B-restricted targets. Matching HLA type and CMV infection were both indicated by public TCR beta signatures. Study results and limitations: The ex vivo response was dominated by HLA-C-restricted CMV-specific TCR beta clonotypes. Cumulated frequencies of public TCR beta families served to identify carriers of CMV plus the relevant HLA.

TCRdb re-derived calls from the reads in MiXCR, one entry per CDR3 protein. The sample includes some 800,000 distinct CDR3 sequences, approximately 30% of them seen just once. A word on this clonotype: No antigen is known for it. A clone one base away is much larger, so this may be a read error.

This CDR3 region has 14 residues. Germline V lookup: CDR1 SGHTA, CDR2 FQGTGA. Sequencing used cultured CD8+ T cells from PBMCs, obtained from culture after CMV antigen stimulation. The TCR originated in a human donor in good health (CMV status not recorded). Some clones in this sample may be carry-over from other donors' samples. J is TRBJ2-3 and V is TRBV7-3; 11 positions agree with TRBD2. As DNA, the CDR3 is TGTACCAGCAGCTTACTAGCGGGGGCAGATACGCAGTATTTT. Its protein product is CTSSLLAGADTQYF.